The source of this TCR beta chain is a study of T-cell memory formation after mild COVID-19. Employing constant-segment primers, 5'RACE generated TCR alpha and TCR beta cDNA libraries bearing sample barcodes and UMIs. TCRdb reanalysed the 5' RACE reads using MiXCR and keeps one entry per CDR3 protein. The sample carries roughly 150,000 distinct CDR3 sequences, 13% to 15% recorded once. The study, taken as a whole, reports: For contracting clones, CD4+ ones sat mainly in CM and EM, CD8+ in EMRA. Prior to infection, memory already included some responding clones, suggesting cross-reactive memory joined. Nothing confirmed that second-wave clones peaking on day 37 were specific for SARS-CoV-2.

Concerning this clonotype itself: No antigen is known for it.

The CDR3 is 13 residues long. The V end was cut by 1 base, the J end by 3 bases, with 7 bases between. Germline lookup yields CDR1 SGHRS and CDR2 YFSETQ. The sequence came from an adult woman who had mild COVID-19 (a few samples of this study predate the infection). Cell type and time point are not known. This chain connects TRBV5-1 to TRBJ2-5; D unresolved. The sample comprised PBMCs or a T cell subset sorted from them (not recorded which). The CDR3 here is CASSLTEKETQYF. The DNA for the CDR3 is TGCGCCAGCAGCTTGACAGAAAAAGAGACCCAGTACTTC.